The clone carrying this TCR beta chain was seen ten or more times. Its antigen remains unidentified. J lost 0 bases, V lost 2 bases, and 12 bases had no gene match. The germline V gene has CDR1 MNHNY and CDR2 SVGAGI (reference sequence). The CDR3 is 19 residues long. The sample originates from a study of CD8+CD57+ T cells in acquired aplastic anemia. Study overall: CD4+ and CD8+ cells, once sorted, gave DNA averaging roughly 3 ug.

Genomic DNA provided the template from which TCR beta VDJ and CDR3 profiles were obtained. TCRdb fed the reads into MiXCR, producing one record per CDR3 protein. The sample contains 400,000 to 450,000 distinct CDR3 sequences, 65% to 80% of which appear only once. Overall study findings and caveats: Comparison of patients with controls identified 25 to 35 shared CD8+ CDR3 sequences.

This clonotype was sampled from a human donor in good health, serving as a control. The chain couples TRBV6-6 to TRBJ1-4; 7 bases agree with TRBD1. The sample was sorted CD4+, CD8+, or CD8+CD57+ T cells (not recorded which) from PBMCs. The chain's CDR3 is CASSYGWAGGRPTNEKLFF. The CDR3 DNA reads as TGTGCCAGCAGTTACGGTTGGGCAGGGGGGCGTCCAACTAATGAAAAACTGTTTTTT.